This T cell receptor (beta chain) was recorded in a study of graft-versus-host responses after intestinal transplantation. On the study more broadly: Transplant recipients had multivisceral, liver-intestinal, or isolated intestinal grafts. Recipients uniformly received anti-thymocyte globulin induction, followed by tacrolimus and steroids for around 3 years. Regarding the study as a whole: Maximum circulating GvH clone levels tracked with early post-transplant HvG decreases.

Germline-derived CDR1 and CDR2 are SGHVS and FQNEAQ. This CDR3 contains 14 residues. V shed 7 bases and J shed 5 bases, with 18 bases lying between them. The table came from immunoSEQ multiplex PCR; TCRdb's copy has only in-frame clones and leaves some out. The profile shows 70,000 to 80,000 clones, 90% of them singletons. Regarding this clone: What it recognizes is unknown.

The chain joins TRBV7-8 to TRBJ2-7; perhaps TRBD1 as D (5 bases). The TCR sequence derives from a human donor who received an intestinal transplant. This specimen was unstimulated CD8+ T cells sorted from spleen or lymph node cells, taken before intestinal transplant. The DNA of the CDR3 is TGTGCCAGCAAGCCCTGGCAGGGTTGGAACGAGCAGTACTTC. It specifies CASKPWQGWNEQYF. Looking up the rest from reference TRBV7-8 and TRBJ2-7 gives the full variable domain: GAGVSQSPRYKVAKRGQDVALRCDPISGHVSLFWYQQALGQGPEFLTYFQNEAQLDKSGLPSDRFFAERPEGSVSTLKIQRTQQEDSAVYLCASKPWQGWNEQYFGPGTRLTVT.